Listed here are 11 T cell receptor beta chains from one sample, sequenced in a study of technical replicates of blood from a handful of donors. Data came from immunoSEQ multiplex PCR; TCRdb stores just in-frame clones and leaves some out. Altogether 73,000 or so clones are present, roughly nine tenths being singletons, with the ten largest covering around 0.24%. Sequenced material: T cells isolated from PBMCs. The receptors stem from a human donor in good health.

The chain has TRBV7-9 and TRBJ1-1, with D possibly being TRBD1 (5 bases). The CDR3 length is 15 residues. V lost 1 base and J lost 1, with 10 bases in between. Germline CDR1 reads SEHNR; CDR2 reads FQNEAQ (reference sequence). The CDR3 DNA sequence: TGTGCCAGCAGCTTAGACGACAGAAGGAACACTGAAGCTTTCTTT. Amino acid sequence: CASSLDDRRNTEAFF. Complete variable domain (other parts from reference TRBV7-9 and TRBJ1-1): DTGVSQNPRHKITKRGQNVTFRCDPISEHNRLYWYRQTLGQGPEFLTYFQNEAQLEKSRLLSDRFSAERPKGSFSTLEIQRTEQGDSAMYLCASSLDDRRNTEAFFGQGTRLTVV.

The CDR3 coding sequence is TGTGCCAGCTCACCACCACAGATCTCTGGAAACACCATATATTTT. Protein product: CASSPPQISGNTIYF. The J gene is TRBJ1-3, the V gene TRBV18; D is uncertain. The CDR3 runs to 15 residues. Between the trimmed V and J ends, which lost 0 bases and 0 bases, there was a span of 6 bases. Germline V gene lookup returns CDR1 KGHSH and CDR2 LQKENI.

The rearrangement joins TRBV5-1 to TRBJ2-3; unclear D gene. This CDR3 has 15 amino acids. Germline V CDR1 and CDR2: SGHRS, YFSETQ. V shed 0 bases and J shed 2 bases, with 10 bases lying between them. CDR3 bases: TGCGCCAGCAGCTTGGGCCAGATCGACACAGATACGCAGTATTTT. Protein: CASSLGQIDTDTQYF.

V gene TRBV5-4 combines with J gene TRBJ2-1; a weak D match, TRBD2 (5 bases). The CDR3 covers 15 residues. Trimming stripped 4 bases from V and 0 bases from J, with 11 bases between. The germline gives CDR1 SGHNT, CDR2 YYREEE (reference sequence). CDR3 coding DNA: TGTGCCAGCAGCGTACTAGGGAGCTCCTACAATGAGCAGTTCTTC. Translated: CASSVLGSSYNEQFF.

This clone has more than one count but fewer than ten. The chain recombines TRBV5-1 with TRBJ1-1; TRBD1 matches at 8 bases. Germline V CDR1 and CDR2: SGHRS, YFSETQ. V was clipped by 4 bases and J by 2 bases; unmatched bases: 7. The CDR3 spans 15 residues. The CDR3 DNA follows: TGCGCCAGCAGCACTTACAGGGGGTTCAACACTGAAGCTTTCTTT. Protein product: CASSTYRGFNTEAFF.

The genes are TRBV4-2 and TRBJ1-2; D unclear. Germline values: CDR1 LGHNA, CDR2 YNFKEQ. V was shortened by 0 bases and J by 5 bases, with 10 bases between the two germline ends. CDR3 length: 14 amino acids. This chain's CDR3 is CASSQDSWAYGYTF. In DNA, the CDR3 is TGTGCCAGCAGCCAAGATAGTTGGGCTTATGGCTACACCTTC.

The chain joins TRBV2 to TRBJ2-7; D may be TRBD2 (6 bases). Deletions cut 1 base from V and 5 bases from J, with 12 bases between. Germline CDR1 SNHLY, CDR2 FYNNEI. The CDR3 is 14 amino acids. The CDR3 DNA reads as TGTGCCAGCAGTGAAGTTGGGTTAGCGGACGAGCAGTACTTC. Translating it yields CASSEVGLADEQYF.

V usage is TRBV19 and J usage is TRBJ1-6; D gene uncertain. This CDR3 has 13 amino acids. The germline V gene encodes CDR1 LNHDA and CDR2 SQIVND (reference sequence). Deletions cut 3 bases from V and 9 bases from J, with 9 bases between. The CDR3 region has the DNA TGTGCCAGTAGTATTGGCGGTGGTTCACCCCTCCACTTT. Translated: CASSIGGGSPLHF. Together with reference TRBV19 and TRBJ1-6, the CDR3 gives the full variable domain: DGGITQSPKYLFRKEGQNVTLSCEQNLNHDAMYWYRQDPGQGLRLIYYSQIVNDFQKGDIAEGYSVSREKKESFPLTVTSAQKNPTAFYLCASSIGGGSPLHFGNGTRLTVT.

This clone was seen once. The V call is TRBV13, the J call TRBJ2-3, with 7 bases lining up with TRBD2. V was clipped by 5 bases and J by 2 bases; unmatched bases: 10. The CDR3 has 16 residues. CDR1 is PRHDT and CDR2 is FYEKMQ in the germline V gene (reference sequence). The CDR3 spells CASSVPTGTTTDTQYF. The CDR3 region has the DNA TGTGCCAGCAGCGTCCCCACCGGGACTACCACAGATACGCAGTATTTT. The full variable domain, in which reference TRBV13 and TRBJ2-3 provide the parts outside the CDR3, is AAGVIQSPRHLIKEKRETATLKCYPIPRHDTVYWYQQGPGQDPQFLISFYEKMQSDKGSIPDRFSAQQFSDYHSELNMSSLELGDSALYFCASSVPTGTTTDTQYFGPGTRLTVL.

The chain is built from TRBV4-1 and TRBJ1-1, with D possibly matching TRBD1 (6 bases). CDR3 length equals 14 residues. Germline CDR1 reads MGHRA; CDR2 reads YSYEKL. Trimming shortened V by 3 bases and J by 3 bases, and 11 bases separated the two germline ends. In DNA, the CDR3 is TGCGCCAGCAGCCATCGCGAGGGGGACACTGAAGCTTTCTTT. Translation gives CASSHREGDTEAFF.

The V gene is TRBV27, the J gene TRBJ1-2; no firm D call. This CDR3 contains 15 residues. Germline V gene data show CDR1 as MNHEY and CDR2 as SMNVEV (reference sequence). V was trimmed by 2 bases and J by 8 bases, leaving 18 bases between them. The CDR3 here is CASSLGGSSLGGYTF. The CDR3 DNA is TGTGCCAGCAGTTTAGGTGGCAGCTCCCTAGGAGGCTACACCTTC.